These 12 T cell receptor beta chains came from one sample sequenced in a study of cytomegalovirus exposure and HLA in healthy donors. The PCR was carried out with 60 Vbeta primers and 13 Jbeta primers. Measured with immunoSEQ multiplex PCR; TCRdb has only the in-frame clones, and not every one. The profile covers 140,000 to 150,000 clones, with approximately 80% appearing a single time and less than 2% taken by the ten largest. Source material: PBMCs. These receptors were obtained from a man aged 35-49 years in good health and CMV-seronegative.

The gene calls are TRBV5-5 and TRBJ2-7; D not certain. CDR1 SGHKS and CDR2 YYEKEE come from the germline V gene (reference sequence). Trimming took off 7 bases at V and 5 bases at J, with 10 bases between the two ends. CDR3 length: 11 residues. DNA for the CDR3: TGTGCCAGCGGAAGCGTCAACGAGCAGTACTTC. It is translated as CASGSVNEQYF.

The chain joins TRBV7-3 to TRBJ2-5; the D gene is possibly TRBD2 (6 bases). Trimming removed 3 bases from V and 0 bases from J, with 11 bases in between. Per the germline V gene, CDR1 is SGHTA and CDR2 is FQGTGA. This CDR3 is 15 amino acids long. CDR3 in amino acids: CASSFFAGYQETQYF. CDR3 DNA: TGTGCCAGCAGCTTTTTCGCGGGGTACCAAGAGACCCAGTACTTC.

This clone has a handful of counts. The V gene is TRBV6-1, the J gene TRBJ1-3, with D uncertain. Germline values: CDR1 MNHNS, CDR2 SASEGT. Trimming stripped 0 bases from V and 0 bases from J, with 15 bases between. This CDR3 comprises 18 residues. The CDR3 sequence is CASSEALQVGISGNTIYF. The CDR3 nucleotides read TGTGCCAGCAGTGAAGCGCTTCAGGTCGGGATCTCTGGAAACACCATATATTTT.

CDR3 sequence reads: CASSDRANSYEQYF. In DNA, the CDR3 is TGTGCCAGCAGCGACAGGGCAAACTCCTACGAGCAGTACTTC. The rearrangement joins TRBV28 to TRBJ2-7, with 7 positions matching TRBD1. V dropped 6 bases and J dropped 0; count of bases not matched to a gene: 5. Germline assignment: CDR1 MDHEN and CDR2 SYDVKM. The CDR3 is made up of 14 amino acids.

The count of this clone is one. V and J are TRBV27 and TRBJ2-1; a possible D gene is TRBD1 (6 bases). The germline V and J ends were trimmed by 7 bases and 4 bases, with 20 bases remaining between them. Germline-derived CDR1 and CDR2 are MNHEY and SMNVEV (reference sequence). The CDR3 loop spans 16 amino acids. CDR3 in DNA: TGTGCCAGCACCTCGGAGTTGGGGGCTAATTACAATGAGCAGTTCTTC. It translates to CASTSELGANYNEQFF.

In DNA, the CDR3 is TGTGCCAGCAGTGCGGAACCGGGACAGCTCAATCAGCCCCAGCATTTT. Protein: CASSAEPGQLNQPQHF. J is TRBJ1-5 and V is TRBV2; the match to TRBD1 covers 7 bases. The germline CDR1 and CDR2 sequences are SNHLY and FYNNEI. This CDR3 has 16 residues. Germline trimming cut 4 bases from V and 3 bases from J; bases unmatched to any gene: 9.

This clone was seen only a few times. The genes are TRBV18 and TRBJ1-5; tentative D call: TRBD1 (6 bases). Trimming took 2 bases from V and 3 from J, leaving 11 bases between them. This CDR3 region has 15 residues. Germline CDR1 KGHSH, CDR2 LQKENI. The CDR3 bases are TGTGCCAGCTCACCAACGGCAGGGGACAATCAGCCCCAGCATTTT. This encodes CASSPTAGDNQPQHF.

The chain has TRBV28 and TRBJ2-5; 8 bases are shared with TRBD1. The V gene end was trimmed by 6 bases and the J gene end by 5 bases; junction bases not matched to a gene: 5. CDR3 length equals 13 residues. The germline CDR1 and CDR2 sequences are MDHEN and SYDVKM. CDR3 bases: TGTGCCAGCAGGCTGACAGGGGTGGAGACCCAGTACTTC. Translated, it gives CASRLTGVETQYF.

This chain connects TRBV19 to TRBJ2-7, with 10 bases aligning to TRBD1. The CDR3 covers 15 residues. J gave up 4 bases and V 1 base, and 4 bases lay outside the gene matches. Per germline, CDR1 LNHDA and CDR2 SQIVND (reference sequence). The CDR3 loop is CASSIGQGAEYEQYF. In DNA, the CDR3 is TGTGCCAGTAGTATAGGACAGGGGGCCGAATACGAGCAGTACTTC.

The V gene is TRBV7-9, the J gene TRBJ1-4; D ambiguous. Trimming left V 5 bases short and J 7 bases short, with 5 bases between. The CDR3 has 11 amino acids. Germline-derived CDR1 and CDR2 are SEHNR and FQNEAQ (reference sequence). CDR3 DNA sequence: TGTGCCAGCAGCATCCTTGAAAAACTGTTTTTT. Amino acid sequence: CASSILEKLFF.

This chain joins TRBV13 and TRBJ2-3; no reliable D call. V shed 1 base and J shed 8 bases, with 7 bases lying between them. Germline V gene sequence: CDR1 PRHDT, CDR2 FYEKMQ (reference sequence). The CDR3 sequence is 12 residues long. As DNA, the CDR3 is TGTGCCAGCAGCTTAGATCGCGGTACGCAGTATTTT. Translating it yields CASSLDRGTQYF.

This clone came up once. The chain is built from TRBV11-2 and TRBJ1-2, with 10 bases lining up with TRBD1. Trimming at V came to 6 bases and at J to 4 bases, leaving 11 bases not matched to a gene. The CDR3 covers 16 residues. Germline V gene data show CDR1 as SGHAT and CDR2 as FQNNGV. CDR3 loop: CASSNTGTGVPYGYTF. For the CDR3, the DNA is TGTGCCAGCAGTAATACCGGGACAGGGGTCCCCTATGGCTACACCTTC. Filled out from reference TRBV11-2 and TRBJ1-2, the complete variable domain reads EAGVAQSPRYKIIEKRQSVAFWCNPISGHATLYWYQQILGQGPKLLIQFQNNGVVDDSQLPKDRFSAERLKGVDSTLKIQPAKLEDSAVYLCASSNTGTGVPYGYTFGSGTRLTVV.